These 26 T cell receptor beta chains share one sample of origin, sequenced in a study of blood T cell repertoires in COVID-19 (dated by TCRdb to between 2020 and 2021). Library preparation was by the immunoSEQ multiplex PCR assay. Entries here come from immuneACCESS through TCRdb and include only in-frame sequences with V and J called. Some clones fail to appear in such tables; in the studies checked, an unresolved V gene covers under half of the shortfall, and the cause of the remainder is unknown. The table for this sample lists tens of thousands of clones; around 88% of them were counted only once. Together, the top ten hold over 5% of the sample. Source material: peripheral blood. Receptors were obtained from a man aged 60 to 69 with acute or convalescent COVID-19.

This chain joins TRBV7-9 and TRBJ2-2; D is ambiguous. V gave up 5 bases and J gave up 3 bases, with 4 bases separating them. Germline V gene sequence: CDR1 SEHNR, CDR2 FQNEAQ (reference sequence). CDR3 length: 12 residues. The CDR3 region is CASSPDTGELFF. The CDR3 DNA sequence: TGTGCCAGCAGCCCCGACACCGGGGAGCTGTTTTTT.

This clone has a single count. This chain links TRBV29-1 with TRBJ1-2; the D gene is possibly TRBD1 (6 bases). The CDR3 loop spans 12 amino acids. V was cut by 1 base and J by 5 bases, with 8 bases left in between. Germline V gives CDR1 SQVTM, CDR2 ANQGSEA. The CDR3 region has the DNA TGCAGCGTTGAAGGGACAGTTTATGGCTACACCTTC. It specifies CSVEGTVYGYTF.

V and J are TRBV9 and TRBJ1-6, with a weak D call TRBD1 (5 bases). CDR3 size: 16 residues. Trimming removed 3 bases from V and 7 bases from J, with 17 bases in between. Germline assignment: CDR1 SGDLS and CDR2 YYNGEE. The chain's CDR3 is CASSGSYLGRNSPLHF. The CDR3 DNA reads TGTGCCAGCAGCGGGAGCTACTTGGGGCGGAATTCACCCCTCCACTTT.

This chain connects TRBV6-5 to TRBJ2-2; D gene ambiguous. Trimming removed 4 bases at V and 4 bases at J, with 16 bases between. In germline, CDR1 is MNHEY, CDR2 SVGAGI. The CDR3 totals 16 residues. The CDR3 DNA sequence: TGTGCCAGCAGTTCCGAGACATTCCAGGTCACCGGGGAGCTGTTTTTT. Its protein is CASSSETFQVTGELFF.

CDR3 residues: CASGQFNQPQHF. The CDR3 DNA sequence: TGTGCTAGTGGACAGTTTAATCAGCCCCAGCATTTT. The chain has TRBV12-5 and TRBJ1-5, with D unresolved. The CDR3 contains 12 residues. V dropped 6 bases and J dropped 4 bases, with 7 bases sitting between them. CDR1 LGHNT and CDR2 FRNRAP come from the germline V gene.

The chain carries TRBV2 and TRBJ1-1; no clear D gene. This CDR3 region has 13 residues. The germline CDR1 and CDR2 sequences are SNHLY and FYNNEI. V was clipped by 7 bases and J by 3 bases, with 12 bases between them. The CDR3 coding sequence is TGTGCCAGCACTGGAGGGAGGTACACTGAAGCTTTCTTT. This encodes CASTGGRYTEAFF.

CDR3 sequence reads: CASSSRDMSGEKLFF. The CDR3 DNA is TGTGCCAGCAGCTCCCGGGACATGTCAGGGGAAAAACTGTTTTTT. The chain links TRBV11-2 to TRBJ1-4, with D possibly matching TRBD1 (6 bases). CDR3 length equals 15 residues. The germline V gene encodes CDR1 SGHAT and CDR2 FQNNGV. The germline V and J ends were trimmed by 4 bases and 8 bases, with 17 bases remaining between them.

The CDR3 sequence is CASSHSGGPHNEKLFF. The CDR3 DNA sequence: TGTGCCAGCAGCCACTCGGGGGGGCCTCATAATGAAAAACTGTTTTTT. The V call is TRBV28, the J call TRBJ1-4; D is perhaps TRBD1 (6 bases). Germline V lookup: CDR1 MDHEN, CDR2 SYDVKM. The CDR3 runs to 16 residues. V lost 6 bases, J lost 4 bases, and 18 bases lay in between.

This chain links TRBV9 with TRBJ1-2; possibly TRBD1 for D (5 bases). CDR1 is SGDLS and CDR2 is YYNGEE in the germline V gene. V dropped 2 bases and J dropped 2 bases, with 10 bases sitting between them. CDR3 size: 14 residues. The CDR3 DNA reads as TGTGCCAGCAGCGTCAGCGGGGGGAACTATGGCTACACCTTC. Its protein is CASSVSGGNYGYTF.

The rearrangement uses TRBV18 and TRBJ1-1, with D unclear. The V end was cut by 1 base, the J end by 4 bases, with 10 bases between. In germline, CDR1 is KGHSH, CDR2 LQKENI. The CDR3 has 14 residues. Here the CDR3 DNA reads TGTGCCAGCTCACCACGCAAAGGAGGCACTGAAGCTTTCTTT. Translated, it gives CASSPRKGGTEAFF.

This clone was detected only a few times. The V call is TRBV7-6, the J call TRBJ2-2; 15 nucleotides agree with TRBD2. The CDR3 has 22 residues. V trimming: 2 bases; J trimming: 0 bases; junction bases outside the gene matches: 13. CDR1 is SGHVS and CDR2 is FNYEAQ in the germline V gene. The CDR3 is CASSLLISGTSGGPSNTGELFF. For the CDR3, the DNA is TGTGCCAGCAGCTTATTGATATCCGGGACTAGCGGGGGGCCATCGAACACCGGGGAGCTGTTTTTT. Full variable domain (remainder filled in from reference TRBV7-6 and TRBJ2-2): GAGVSQSPRYKVTKRGQDVALRCDPISGHVSLYWYRQALGQGPEFLTYFNYEAQQDKSGLPNDRFSAERPEGSISTLTIQRTEQRDSAMYRCASSLLISGTSGGPSNTGELFFGEGSRLTVL.

This clone has a single count. The J gene is TRBJ2-1, the V gene TRBV5-6; 12 nucleotides align to TRBD2. Looked up from germline, CDR1 is SGHDT and CDR2 is YYEEEE. V was pared by 3 bases and J by 0 bases, with 10 bases of the junction left unmatched. The CDR3 spans 19 residues. The CDR3 protein is CASSSAVTSGGFSYNEQFF. CDR3 DNA: TGTGCCAGCAGCTCGGCCGTAACTAGCGGGGGGTTCTCCTACAATGAGCAGTTCTTC.

This clone has a single count. The rearrangement joins TRBV2 to TRBJ1-2; 7 nucleotides align to TRBD1. Germline CDR1 SNHLY, CDR2 FYNNEI. With 4 bases clipped from V and 8 bases from J, the junction kept 10 bases outside the gene matches. CDR3 length equals 14 residues. The CDR3 sequence: CASSVPATGQGYTF. The CDR3 bases are TGTGCCAGCAGTGTTCCGGCGACAGGGCAAGGCTACACCTTC. The complete variable domain, with remaining parts taken from reference TRBV2 and TRBJ1-2, reads EPEVTQTPSHQVTQMGQEVILRCVPISNHLYFYWYRQILGQKVEFLVSFYNNEISEKSEIFDDQFSVERPDGSNFTLKIRSTKLEDSAMYFCASSVPATGQGYTFGSGTRLTVV.

This clone is a singleton in its sample. This chain connects TRBV9 to TRBJ1-2; possibly TRBD1 for D (6 bases). Germline V gene data show CDR1 as SGDLS and CDR2 as YYNGEE. The CDR3 is 17 amino acids. The V gene lost 8 bases and the J gene lost 3 bases, with 26 bases spanning the gap. The CDR3, as DNA: TGTGCCAGTGGGGGCGAGACCGACCCCACCCTTTACTATGGCTACACCTTC. Its translation is CASGGETDPTLYYGYTF.

V and J are TRBV4-3 and TRBJ2-2, with TRBD1 identical over 7 bases. The trim removed 2 bases at V and 1 base at J, leaving 7 bases unmatched. CDR3 length: 17 residues. The V gene's germline CDR1 is LGHNA and CDR2 YSLEER. The CDR3 loop is CASSQFPGTVNTGELFF. The CDR3 nucleotides are TGCGCCAGCAGCCAATTTCCCGGGACAGTGAACACCGGGGAGCTGTTTTTT.

The CDR3 bases are TGTGCCAGCAGCGGGGAACTAGCGGGACCGGGAGGCACCTACGAGCAGTACTTC. Translation gives CASSGELAGPGGTYEQYF. The V and J genes are TRBV4-2 and TRBJ2-7; 10 bases map to TRBD2. The CDR3 length is 18 residues. With V trimmed by 5 bases and J by 2 bases, 15 bases remained unmatched. From germline, CDR1 is LGHNA and CDR2 YNFKEQ.

The chain employs TRBV11-2 and TRBJ1-6, with TRBD1 identical over 12 bases. Losses at the gene ends were 1 base for V and 7 bases for J; bases not matched to a gene: 5. The germline CDR1 and CDR2 sequences are SGHAT and FQNNGV. The CDR3 spans 17 residues. The CDR3 region is CASSLAGQGALNSPLHF. The CDR3 bases are TGTGCCAGCAGCTTAGCGGGACAGGGGGCTTTGAATTCACCCCTCCACTTT.

This sequence joins TRBV30 and TRBJ1-6; 7 bases fit TRBD1. Germline V lookup: CDR1 GTSNPN, CDR2 SVGIG (reference sequence). The CDR3 length is 14 residues. J gave up 4 bases and V 7 bases, and 7 bases lay outside the gene matches. Here the CDR3 reads CALGTVAYNSPLHF. The CDR3 nucleotides read TGTGCCTTGGGGACAGTAGCTTATAATTCACCCCTCCACTTT.

This clone was seen just once. J is TRBJ2-1 and V is TRBV27; 15 positions agree with TRBD2. The CDR3 spans 16 residues. CDR1 and CDR2 (germline): MNHEY, SMNVEV (reference sequence). The V gene end was trimmed by 4 bases and the J gene end by 7 bases; junction bases not matched to a gene: 5. CDR3 DNA sequence: TGTGCCAGCAGTTCCCTCGGACTAGCGGGGGGGAATGAGCAGTTCTTC. Translation gives CASSSLGLAGGNEQFF.

This clone was observed a single time. V usage is TRBV29-1 and J usage is TRBJ1-2; D is possibly TRBD1 (5 bases). Between the trimmed V and J ends, which lost 6 bases and 8 bases, there was a span of 10 bases. This CDR3 has 10 residues. Germline V gives CDR1 SQVTM, CDR2 ANQGSEA. CDR3 nucleotide sequence: TGCAGCGTGGGACTTACCGGCTACACCTTC. Amino acid sequence: CSVGLTGYTF.

V usage is TRBV6-5 and J usage is TRBJ1-1, with 8 bases identical to TRBD1. CDR3 length: 15 residues. Germline V gene sequence: CDR1 MNHEY, CDR2 SVGAGI. With 2 bases clipped from V and 1 base from J, the junction kept 3 bases outside the gene matches. DNA of the CDR3: TGTGCCAGCAGTTACCCCGGGACAGGGAACACTGAAGCTTTCTTT. This translates into CASSYPGTGNTEAFF.

This clone was seen a handful of times. The chain couples TRBV2 to TRBJ1-1, with no clear D. The CDR3 contains 11 residues. Per germline, CDR1 SNHLY and CDR2 FYNNEI. V lost 6 bases and J 4 bases, leaving 6 bases between the germline ends. CDR3 DNA sequence: TGTGCCAGCAGGGACTCCACTGAAGCTTTCTTT. It encodes CASRDSTEAFF.

This rearrangement joins TRBV27 to TRBJ2-1; 8 bases line up with TRBD1. CDR3 length equals 14 residues. The germline V gene has CDR1 MNHEY and CDR2 SMNVEV (reference sequence). The V and J ends lost 11 bases and 5 bases, in that order; junction bases with no gene match: 11. The CDR3 DNA reads TGTGCCGTCACAGGGGGGATCTCTCACAATGAGCAGTTCTTC. It yields the protein CAVTGGISHNEQFF.

The chain employs TRBV5-5 and TRBJ1-5; possible D gene TRBD1, 6 bases. V was shortened by 4 bases and J by 2 bases, with 10 bases between the two germline ends. CDR1 and CDR2 from the germline V gene are SGHKS and YYEKEE (reference sequence). CDR3 size: 14 residues. The CDR3 loop is CASSVQGGNQPQHF. The CDR3 DNA sequence: TGTGCCAGCAGCGTACAGGGCGGCAATCAGCCCCAGCATTTT.

The rearrangement links TRBV20-1 to TRBJ1-1, with D unresolved. This CDR3 is built from 13 residues. Germline lookup yields CDR1 DFQATT and CDR2 SNEGSKA (reference sequence). The V gene lost 3 bases and the J gene lost 0 bases, with 8 bases spanning the gap. The CDR3 DNA reads as TGCAGTGCTAGTTGGCAGATGAACACTGAAGCTTTCTTT. It specifies CSASWQMNTEAFF.

The chain combines TRBV11-2 with TRBJ2-2; TRBD2 might be the D (6 bases). V was cut by 7 bases and J by 0 bases, with 15 bases left in between. Germline V CDR1 and CDR2: SGHAT, FQNNGV. This CDR3 has 16 amino acids. CDR3 DNA: TGTGCCAGCACCACAACGAGGGAGGCGAACACCGGGGAGCTGTTTTTT. Encoded protein: CASTTTREANTGELFF.